This TCR beta chain comes out of a study of vaccination and CD4 T cells after COVID-19. The wider study: Control cultures were given a CEFX pool, an HIV-1 Nef pool, or no peptide.

The CDR3 is made up of 15 amino acids. Germline CDR1 is MNHEY and CDR2 is SVGEGT. The V segment lost 6 bases and the J segment 3 bases; nucleotides outside the gene matches: 11. Sequencing of the DNA from cultured CD4+ T cells was carried out with the Oncomine TCR Beta short-read assay. TCRdb ran MiXCR on the PCR reads and lists one entry per CDR3 protein. The sample has thousands of distinct CDR3 sequences, 46% seen once. Remarks on this clonotype: The target antigen is unknown.

Described treatment: approximately nine-day PBMC culture with coronavirus spike peptide pools or control peptides (ViraFEST assay). Unexposed donor CD4+ T cells predated the COVID-19 pandemic, collected 2011-2018. After expanding antigen-specific T cells with peptide pools, ViraFEST sequenced their TCRs. V is TRBV6-2 or TRBV6-3 and J is TRBJ2-7; 7 positions agree with TRBD1. Sequenced sample: CD4+ T cells from blood, cultured in vitro. This clonotype was obtained from a human donor in good health. CDR3 DNA sequence: TGTGCCAGCAGGCCGACAGGGAAGGGAAGCTACGAGCAGTACTTC. The encoded protein is CASRPTGKGSYEQYF.